These 28 T cell receptor beta chains came from one sample sequenced in a study of T cells in Graves' hyperthyroidism and ophthalmopathy. Amplified TCR beta CDR3 regions came from RNA transcripts. The HTBI primer set was used in a first-round RT-PCR of the TCR CDR3. TCRdb called the multiplex PCR reads again in MiXCR, with one record for every CDR3 protein. The table records fewer than 650,000 distinct CDR3 sequences, over 12% of them present only once. Specimen: blood. Receptor source: a woman aged 18-29 years with Graves' ophthalmopathy.

The chain joins TRBV5-6 to TRBJ1-4; D uncertain. V dropped 0 bases and J dropped 8 bases, with 11 bases sitting between them. The CDR3 consists of 14 residues. Germline CDR1 and CDR2: SGHDT and YYEEEE. CDR3 sequence (DNA): TGTGCCAGCAGCTTGGGGGCACCCCGGGAAAAACTGTTTTTT. Its translation: CASSLGAPREKLFF.

This clonotype was detected many times. The chain couples TRBV2 to TRBJ2-1; no clear D. Germline V gene sequence: CDR1 SNHLY, CDR2 FYNNEI. Between the trimmed V and J ends, which lost 8 bases and 3 bases, there was a span of 14 bases. The length of the CDR3 is 14 residues. This CDR3 is CASSDRSSYNEQFF. DNA of the CDR3: TGTGCCAGCTCGGACCGATCAAGCTACAATGAGCAGTTCTTC.

The V call is TRBV7-9, the J call TRBJ1-2, with a possible D match to TRBD1 (6 bases). V was cut by 1 base and J by 3 bases, with 15 bases left in between. Germline V lookup: CDR1 SEHNR, CDR2 FQNEAQ (reference sequence). This CDR3 comprises 16 residues. CDR3 in amino acids: CASSLEILGGYYGYTF. The CDR3 nucleotides are TGTGCCAGCAGCTTAGAGATTCTCGGGGGCTACTATGGCTACACCTTC.

This clonotype was found many times. The chain employs TRBV6-1 and TRBJ2-3; D is perhaps TRBD1 or TRBD2 (6 bases each). This CDR3 comprises 15 residues. The germline V gene encodes CDR1 MNHNS and CDR2 SASEGT. V was clipped by 6 bases and J by 4 bases, with 17 bases between them. CDR3 amino acids: CASSPEQGGADTQYF. The CDR3 DNA follows: TGTGCCAGCAGCCCCGAACAGGGCGGGGCAGATACGCAGTATTTT.

The genes are TRBV4-1 and TRBJ2-7; tentatively, D is TRBD2 (6 bases). The CDR3 is 14 amino acids. V was cut by 4 bases and J by 2 bases, with 12 bases left in between. Germline values: CDR1 MGHRA, CDR2 YSYEKL. The CDR3 region is CASSPPTRAYEQYF. In DNA form, the CDR3 reads TGCGCCAGCAGCCCACCGACTAGAGCCTACGAGCAGTACTTC.

This clonotype occurred many times. The chain is built from TRBV29-1 and TRBJ2-1; 14 nucleotides match TRBD2. Looked up from germline, CDR1 is SQVTM and CDR2 is ANQGSEA. J lost 8 bases, V lost 6 bases, and 9 bases had no gene match. The CDR3 length is 15 residues. The CDR3 spells CSVKRTSGRSDEQFF. Written as DNA, the CDR3 is TGCAGCGTCAAACGGACTAGCGGGAGGAGTGATGAGCAGTTCTTC.

In this sample, this clonotype turned up a few times. The chain recombines TRBV24-1 with TRBJ2-2, with TRBD1 identical over 10 bases. Looked up from germline, CDR1 is KGHDR and CDR2 is SFDVKD. The V and J ends lost 4 bases and 7 bases, in that order; junction bases with no gene match: 8. The CDR3 is 16 residues long. CDR3 nucleotide sequence: TGTGCCACCAGTGACCAATGGACAGGGGGGAGCGGGGAGCTGTTTTTT. Its protein is CATSDQWTGGSGELFF.

Of note for this clonotype: The conserved phenylalanine or tryptophan normally closing the CDR3 is absent here, so this likely arose from a read error. The chain uses TRBV6-2 or TRBV6-3 and TRBJ2-7; D might be TRBD1 (6 bases). V lost 4 bases and J 3 bases, leaving 16 bases between the germline ends. Looked up from germline, CDR1 is MNHEY and CDR2 is SVGEGT. The CDR3 spans 15 residues. The CDR3 nucleotides read TGTGCCAGCAGTTTACCCTTTGACAGGAGCTACGAGCAGTACTCC. Protein: CASSLPFDRSYEQYS.

This clonotype was counted many times. This sequence joins TRBV28 and TRBJ1-6; 9 bases align to TRBD1. Per germline, CDR1 MDHEN and CDR2 SYDVKM. V trimming: 6 bases; J trimming: 10 bases; junction bases outside the gene matches: 10. This CDR3 comprises 15 residues. The CDR3 coding sequence is TGTGCCAGCAGCACTCCGGGACAGGGCAAATCACCCCTCCACTTT. The encoded protein is CASSTPGQGKSPLHF.

This clonotype was seen a few times. The chain carries TRBV5-1 and TRBJ2-7; D might be TRBD1 or TRBD2, each matching 5 bases. The length of the CDR3 is 15 residues. CDR1 is SGHRS and CDR2 is YFSETQ in the germline V gene. V lost 1 base and J lost 3, with 14 bases in between. Here the CDR3 reads CASSLFVGTIYEQYF. CDR3 DNA: TGCGCCAGCAGCTTGTTCGTCGGGACCATCTACGAGCAGTACTTC.

This clonotype showed up many times. This chain uses TRBV27 with TRBJ1-5; the D gene is possibly TRBD1 (6 bases). The ends were cut back, 1 base at V and 5 bases at J, with 9 bases in the middle. CDR1 is MNHEY and CDR2 is SMNVEV in the germline V gene (reference sequence). The CDR3 runs 14 residues. The CDR3 DNA sequence: TGTGCCAGCAGTTTATTACAGGGACATCAGCCCCAGCATTTT. Amino acids: CASSLLQGHQPQHF.

This clonotype was detected once. This chain connects TRBV9 to TRBJ2-1, with 8 nucleotides matching TRBD1. Germline-derived CDR1 and CDR2 are SGDLS and YYNGEE. The V and J ends lost 0 bases and 4 bases, in that order; junction bases with no gene match: 9. The CDR3 has 17 residues. The chain's CDR3 is CASSVAPWDRRYNEQFF. The DNA for the CDR3 is TGTGCCAGCAGCGTAGCCCCCTGGGACAGGCGGTACAATGAGCAGTTCTTC.

This clonotype was found many times. This rearrangement joins TRBV27 to TRBJ1-2; D is unresolved. CDR3 length equals 12 residues. Germline values: CDR1 MNHEY, CDR2 SMNVEV (reference sequence). V was cut by 7 bases and J by 4 bases, with 10 bases left in between. The chain's CDR3 is CASTQPGYGYTF. The CDR3 region has the DNA TGTGCCAGCACCCAACCTGGCTATGGCTACACCTTC.

The chain carries TRBV29-1 and TRBJ1-5, with D maybe TRBD1 (6 bases). The CDR3 runs to 13 residues. Germline CDR1 is SQVTM and CDR2 is ANQGSEA. V was pared by 6 bases and J by 4 bases, with 13 bases between. As DNA, the CDR3 is TGCAGCGTCCAAGGGGGGCCTAATCAGCCCCAGCATTTT. Protein: CSVQGGPNQPQHF.

A note on this clonotype: This may be a read error: a much more frequent sequence differs by one nucleotide. The rearrangement links TRBV6-5 to TRBJ1-1; D is unresolved. This CDR3 has 14 residues. Germline CDR1 and CDR2: MNHEY and SVGAGI. In nucleotides, the CDR3 is TGTGCCAGCAGTTACTCACGTTTGTACACTGGAGCTTTCTTT. Encoded protein: CASSYSRLYTGAFF.

This clonotype was observed at least ten times. V usage is TRBV12-3 or TRBV12-4 and J usage is TRBJ2-5; 11 positions match TRBD2. The CDR3 is made up of 19 amino acids. With V trimmed by 2 bases and J by 7 bases, 18 bases remained unmatched. CDR3 sequence: CASSLSSGLAGGDFWTQYF. CDR3 bases: TGTGCCAGCAGTTTAAGTTCTGGGCTAGCGGGAGGTGATTTTTGGACCCAGTACTTC.

In this sample, this clonotype turned up many times. The rearrangement uses TRBV24-1 and TRBJ2-5; no reliable D call. V was trimmed by 3 bases and J by 4 bases, leaving 14 bases between them. The CDR3 runs to 15 residues. The V gene's germline CDR1 is KGHDR and CDR2 SFDVKD. In nucleotides, the CDR3 is TGTGCCACCAGTGATATGGGCCCCTCGGGAGAGACCCAGTACTTC. Protein sequence: CATSDMGPSGETQYF.

This clonotype was found many times. This chain connects TRBV19 to TRBJ1-1; D unclear. The CDR3 consists of 13 residues. V shed 6 bases and J shed 3 bases, with 11 bases lying between them. Germline V gene data show CDR1 as LNHDA and CDR2 as SQIVND (reference sequence). The CDR3 DNA is TGTGCCAGTAGCCCATTCCCCGACACTGAAGCTTTCTTT. It specifies CASSPFPDTEAFF.

This chain uses TRBV9 with TRBJ2-3; D is possibly TRBD2 (5 bases). Germline lookup yields CDR1 SGDLS and CDR2 YYNGEE. The CDR3 runs 14 residues. V lost 1 base and J 6 bases, leaving 12 bases between the germline ends. This CDR3 reads CASSVTSSPDTQYF. The CDR3 DNA reads as TGTGCCAGCAGCGTAACTAGTTCTCCGGATACGCAGTATTTT. Complete variable domain (other parts from reference TRBV9 and TRBJ2-3): DSGVTQTPKHLITATGQRVTLRCSPRSGDLSVYWYQQSLDQGLQFLIQYYNGEERAKGNILERFSAQQFPDLHSELNLSSLELGDSALYFCASSVTSSPDTQYFGPGTRLTVL.

This clonotype occurred many times. The V gene is TRBV28, the J gene TRBJ2-7; 7 positions agree with TRBD2. The CDR3 sequence is 17 residues long. V trimming: 5 bases; J trimming: 2 bases; junction bases outside the gene matches: 15. CDR1 and CDR2 from the germline V gene are MDHEN and SYDVKM. CDR3 residues: CASSSRGGEGFPYEQYF. CDR3 sequence (DNA): TGTGCCAGCAGTAGCCGCGGAGGGGAGGGATTCCCCTACGAGCAGTACTTC.

On this clonotype itself: The junction and the germline gene differ at one end; a read error may be behind it. The chain couples TRBV18 to TRBJ2-1; TRBD2 matches 9 bases. Germline values: CDR1 KGHSH, CDR2 LQKENI. The CDR3 is made up of 16 amino acids. The DNA for the CDR3 is TGTACCAGCTCACCCCAAACTAGCGGGCCCTACAATGAGCAGTTCTTC. The encoded protein is CTSSPQTSGPYNEQFF.

The V call is TRBV4-1, the J call TRBJ1-5; D uncertain. CDR1 and CDR2 from the germline V gene are MGHRA and YSYEKL. The V gene lost 3 bases and the J gene lost 0 bases, with 21 bases spanning the gap. The CDR3 spans 19 residues. The chain's CDR3 is CASSQSGGRAGYSNQPQHF. The DNA for the CDR3 is TGCGCCAGCAGCCAGTCCGGTGGTAGGGCGGGGTATAGCAATCAGCCCCAGCATTTT.

The J gene is TRBJ2-4, the V gene TRBV28; 9 bases align to TRBD1. The CDR3 covers 14 residues. From germline, CDR1 is MDHEN and CDR2 SYDVKM. Trimming at V came to 5 bases and at J to 5 bases, leaving 4 bases not matched to a gene. CDR3 sequence: CASSPRQGENIQYF. CDR3 coding DNA: TGTGCCAGCAGTCCCCGACAGGGGGAAAACATTCAGTACTTC.

In this sample, this clonotype turned up many times. The V and J genes are TRBV20-1 and TRBJ1-5; D gene ambiguous. V lost 0 bases, J lost 0 bases, and 15 bases lay in between. Germline V gene lookup returns CDR1 DFQATT and CDR2 SNEGSKA (reference sequence). This CDR3 comprises 17 residues. The CDR3 loop reads CSARDRLGLYSNQPQHF. In nucleotides, the CDR3 is TGCAGTGCTAGAGATCGTTTAGGGCTATATAGCAATCAGCCCCAGCATTTT.

A note on this clonotype: Since the CDR3 does not end with the conserved phenylalanine or tryptophan, this likely comes from a read error. The gene calls are TRBV9 and TRBJ2-3; a weak D match, TRBD2 (7 bases). The V end lost 4 bases, the J end lost 6 bases, and 12 bases lay between the germline ends. The CDR3 totals 13 residues. Germline CDR1 is SGDLS and CDR2 is YYNGEE. The CDR3, as DNA: TGTGCCAGCAGCCCGGGGGGCTTGGATACGCAGTATCTT. Translation gives CASSPGGLDTQYL.

This clonotype was recorded many times. The rearrangement joins TRBV12-3 or TRBV12-4 to TRBJ2-5; the D gene is possibly TRBD1 (6 bases). This CDR3 spans 13 amino acids. Deletions cut 6 bases from V and 5 bases from J, with 13 bases between. The CDR3 region is CASSPGTKETQYF. DNA of the CDR3: TGTGCCAGCAGCCCGGGGACAAAGGAGACCCAGTACTTC.

At least ten counts were recorded for this clonotype. The rearrangement joins TRBV20-1 to TRBJ2-7; tentatively, D is TRBD1 or TRBD2 (5 bases each). CDR3 length: 15 residues. V lost 0 bases to trimming and J lost 7 bases, with 19 bases between them. Germline values: CDR1 DFQATT, CDR2 SNEGSKA (reference sequence). Written as DNA, the CDR3 is TGCAGTGCTAGAGATCCGCAGGGAACTTCGGGGGAGCAGTACTTC. Its protein is CSARDPQGTSGEQYF.

This clonotype has ten or more counts. CDR3 protein: CATSDPASGSMHEQFF. CDR3 nucleotide sequence: TGTGCCACCAGTGATCCAGCTAGCGGGAGCATGCATGAGCAGTTCTTC. The genes are TRBV24-1 and TRBJ2-1; 10 bases fit TRBD2. Losses at the gene ends were 3 bases for V and 8 bases for J; bases not matched to a gene: 9. CDR3 size: 16 residues. Germline-derived CDR1 and CDR2 are KGHDR and SFDVKD.